This T cell receptor beta chain emerged from a study of radiotherapy plus CTLA-4 blockade in lung cancer. Study information: There were objective responses in 18% of patients, and roughly 33% had disease control.

Generated by immunoSEQ multiplex PCR, the TCRdb table keeps only in-frame clones and is missing some. The table lists roughly 100,000 clones, more than 75% of them singletons. V was clipped by 6 bases and J by 3 bases; unmatched bases: 3. The CDR3 consists of 13 residues. Germline assignment: CDR1 MNHNY and CDR2 SVGAGI (reference sequence). This specimen was peripheral blood, taken from a patient treated with radiotherapy plus ipilimumab. The rearrangement links TRBV6-6 to TRBJ2-3; 7 nucleotides align to TRBD1. The sequence derives from a human donor with non-small cell lung cancer who had a partial response to radiotherapy plus ipilimumab. The CDR3 bases are TGTGCCAGCAGCGGACAGGCTACAGATACGCAGTATTTT. Its translation is CASSGQATDTQYF.